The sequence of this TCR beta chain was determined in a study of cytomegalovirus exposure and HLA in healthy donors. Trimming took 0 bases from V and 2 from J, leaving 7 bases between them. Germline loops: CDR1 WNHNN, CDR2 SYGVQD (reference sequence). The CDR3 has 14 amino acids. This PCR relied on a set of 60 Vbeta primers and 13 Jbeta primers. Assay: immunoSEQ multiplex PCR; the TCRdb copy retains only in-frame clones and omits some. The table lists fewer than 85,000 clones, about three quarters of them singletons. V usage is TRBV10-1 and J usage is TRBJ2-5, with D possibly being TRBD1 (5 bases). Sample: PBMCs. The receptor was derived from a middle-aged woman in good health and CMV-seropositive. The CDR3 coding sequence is TGCGCCAGCAGTGAGTCCCCAGGGCAAGAGACCCAGTACTTC. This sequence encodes CASSESPGQETQYF.